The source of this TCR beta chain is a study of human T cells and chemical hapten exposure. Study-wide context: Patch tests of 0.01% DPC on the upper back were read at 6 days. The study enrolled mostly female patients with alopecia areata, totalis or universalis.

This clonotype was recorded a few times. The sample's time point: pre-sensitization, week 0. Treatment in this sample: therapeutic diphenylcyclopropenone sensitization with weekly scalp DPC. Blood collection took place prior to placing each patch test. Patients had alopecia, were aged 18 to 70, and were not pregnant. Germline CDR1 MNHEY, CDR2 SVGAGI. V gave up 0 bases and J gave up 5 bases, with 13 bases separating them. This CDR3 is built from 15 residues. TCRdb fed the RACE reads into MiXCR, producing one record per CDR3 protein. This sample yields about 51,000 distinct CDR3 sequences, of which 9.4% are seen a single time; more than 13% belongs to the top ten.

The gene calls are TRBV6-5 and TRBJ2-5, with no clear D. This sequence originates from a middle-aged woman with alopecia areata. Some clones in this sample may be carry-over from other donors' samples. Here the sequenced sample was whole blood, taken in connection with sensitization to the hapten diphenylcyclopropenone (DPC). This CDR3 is CASSYSMDLRETQYF. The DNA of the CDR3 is TGTGCCAGCAGTTACTCGATGGATCTAAGGGAGACCCAGTACTTC.